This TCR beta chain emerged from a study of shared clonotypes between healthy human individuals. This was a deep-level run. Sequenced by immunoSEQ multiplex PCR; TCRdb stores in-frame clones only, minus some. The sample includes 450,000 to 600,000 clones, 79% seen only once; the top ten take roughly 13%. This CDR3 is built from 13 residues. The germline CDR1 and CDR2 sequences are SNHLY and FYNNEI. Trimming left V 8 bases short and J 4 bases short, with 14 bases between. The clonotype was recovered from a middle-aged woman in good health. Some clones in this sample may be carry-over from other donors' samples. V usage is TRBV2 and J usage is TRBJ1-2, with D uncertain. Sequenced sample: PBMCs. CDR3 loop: CASLPEQFYGYTF. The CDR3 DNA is TGTGCCAGCCTACCGGAACAGTTCTATGGCTACACCTTC. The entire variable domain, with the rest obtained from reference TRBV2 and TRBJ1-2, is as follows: EPEVTQTPSHQVTQMGQEVILRCVPISNHLYFYWYRQILGQKVEFLVSFYNNEISEKSEIFDDQFSVERPDGSNFTLKIRSTKLEDSAMYFCASLPEQFYGYTFGSGTRLTVV.